A single sample is the source of the 10 T cell receptor beta chains below, sequenced in a study of blood T cells in healthy people across ages. For the second PCR, which ran for about 7 to 12 cycles, a sample-barcoded 5' primer and a J-beta primer mix were used. TCRdb redid the calling of the 5' RACE reads with MiXCR, one entry per CDR3 protein. This table holds 500,000 to 600,000 distinct CDR3 sequences, roughly 28% found once. The sample consisted of blood. The source is a woman between 70 and 85 years old in good health.

In this sample, this clonotype turned up many times. The chain employs TRBV20-1 and TRBJ2-1; 8 bases align to TRBD1. Germline CDR1 reads DFQATT; CDR2 reads SNEGSKA (reference sequence). V shed 0 bases, J shed 1 base, and the junction held 5 bases outside the gene matches. There are 16 residues in the CDR3. The CDR3: CSARDGGQGSYNEQFF. The CDR3 nucleotides read TGCAGTGCTAGAGATGGAGGACAGGGATCCTACAATGAGCAGTTCTTC.

V is TRBV20-1 and J is TRBJ2-3; D may match TRBD1 or TRBD2 (5 bases each). The germline V gene encodes CDR1 DFQATT and CDR2 SNEGSKA (reference sequence). The CDR3 contains 14 residues. Trimming pared 3 bases from V and 1 base from J, leaving 11 bases between. This chain's CDR3 is CSASGQGRTDTQYF. The CDR3 DNA reads as TGCAGTGCTAGCGGTCAGGGACGCACAGATACGCAGTATTTT.

The V and J genes are TRBV5-6 and TRBJ2-4, with D perhaps TRBD2 (6 bases). The germline V gene encodes CDR1 SGHDT and CDR2 YYEEEE. The V gene lost 6 bases and the J gene lost 14 bases, with 21 bases spanning the gap. The CDR3 length is 13 residues. CDR3 amino acids: CASNGLGRGSEYF. CDR3 bases: TGTGCCAGCAACGGGCTCGGGCGGGGTTCGGAGTACTTC.

V is TRBV7-2 and J is TRBJ2-1, with a tentative D call TRBD1 (5 bases). The J call is doubtful: the DNA matches TRBJ2-7 better. The germline V gene has CDR1 SGHTA and CDR2 FQGNSA. The CDR3 is made up of 15 amino acids. CDR3 sequence reads: CASSLQGIGVYEQYF. In DNA, the CDR3 is TGTGCCAGCAGCTTACAGGGCATAGGTGTCTACGAGCAGTACTTC.

This clonotype was seen ten or more times. The CDR3 reads CASSPPASVGPTNEKLFF. The DNA of the CDR3 is TGTGCCAGCTCACCACCTGCGTCAGTTGGTCCAACTAATGAAAAACTGTTTTTT. This chain uses TRBV18 with TRBJ1-4; D unresolved. Germline CDR1 KGHSH, CDR2 LQKENI. V was clipped by 0 bases and J by 0 bases, with 14 bases between them. This CDR3 contains 18 residues.

This clonotype was counted only a few times. The chain has TRBV5-1 and TRBJ2-5; 13 bases map to TRBD2. This CDR3 is built from 18 residues. Germline-derived CDR1 and CDR2 are SGHRS and YFSETQ. V lost 3 bases to trimming and J lost 4 bases; unmatched junction nucleotides: 12. The CDR3 is CASSSSLTSGGSGETQYF. In DNA form, the CDR3 reads TGCGCCAGCAGCTCCTCCCTGACTAGCGGGGGGTCGGGAGAGACCCAGTACTTC.

V gene TRBV3-1 combines with J gene TRBJ2-5; TRBD1 aligns across 7 bases. With V trimmed by 4 bases and J by 3 bases, 8 bases remained unmatched. The CDR3 is 15 amino acids. Germline CDR1 LGHDT, CDR2 YNNKEL (reference sequence). The CDR3 DNA reads as TGTGCCAGCAGCCCCTTTAGGACAGGAGAAGAGACCCAGTACTTC. Translation: CASSPFRTGEETQYF.

The table lists this clonotype with a few counts. This chain connects TRBV11-3 to TRBJ2-7; D gene unclear. The germline V gene has CDR1 SGHNT and CDR2 YENEEA. V lost 2 bases to trimming and J lost 1 base, with 9 bases between them. The CDR3 sequence is 14 residues long. CDR3 DNA sequence: TGTGCCAGCAGCTTATACGGCGGATCCTACGAGCAGTACTTC. It yields the protein CASSLYGGSYEQYF.

The CDR3 region is CSVLPDRYANTGELFF. For the CDR3, the DNA is TGCAGCGTTTTGCCGGACCGTTACGCGAACACCGGGGAGCTGTTTTTT. This chain links TRBV29-1 with TRBJ2-2, with D unclear. Looked up from germline, CDR1 is SQVTM and CDR2 is ANQGSEA. Trimming removed 5 bases at V and 0 bases at J, with 16 bases between. CDR3 size: 16 residues.

This sequence joins TRBV10-3 and TRBJ2-3, with 8 nucleotides matching TRBD2. The J segment lost 1 base and the V segment lost 6 bases, leaving 6 bases of the junction unmatched. This CDR3 contains 15 residues. CDR1 is ENHRY, CDR2 SYGVKD, per germline. CDR3 bases: TGTGCCATCAGGAAGAACGGGGGGGGCACAGATACGCAGTATTTT. It specifies CAIRKNGGGTDTQYF.